This T cell receptor (beta chain) was obtained from a study of T and B cells in COVID-19 patients. Study-level information: Active-infection patients were older, median roughly 62 years, than recovered patients, median around 30 years.

BIOMED2 TRB-A/B primer pools were used in multiplex TRB PCR. MiXCR, run by TCRdb on the multiplex PCR reads, gives a single entry per CDR3 protein. This repertoire shows around 20,000 distinct CDR3 sequences, 25% to 35% found once; its top ten account for around 2.1%. TRB was amplified from around 250-500 ng of blood genomic DNA. The CDR3 has 14 amino acids. V was shortened by 5 bases and J by 5 bases, with 12 bases between the two germline ends. CDR1 is LNHDA and CDR2 is SQIVND in the germline V gene (reference sequence). This clonotype is judged medium-sized (0.01 to 0.1%). The TCR sequence derives from a human donor who had recovered from COVID-19. The sequencing sample was made of blood. The chain recombines TRBV19 with TRBJ2-2; D is undetermined. The CDR3 DNA reads as TGTGCCAGTAGTCCAGGTTTGTGGACCGGGGAGCTGTTTTTT. Translated: CASSPGLWTGELFF.